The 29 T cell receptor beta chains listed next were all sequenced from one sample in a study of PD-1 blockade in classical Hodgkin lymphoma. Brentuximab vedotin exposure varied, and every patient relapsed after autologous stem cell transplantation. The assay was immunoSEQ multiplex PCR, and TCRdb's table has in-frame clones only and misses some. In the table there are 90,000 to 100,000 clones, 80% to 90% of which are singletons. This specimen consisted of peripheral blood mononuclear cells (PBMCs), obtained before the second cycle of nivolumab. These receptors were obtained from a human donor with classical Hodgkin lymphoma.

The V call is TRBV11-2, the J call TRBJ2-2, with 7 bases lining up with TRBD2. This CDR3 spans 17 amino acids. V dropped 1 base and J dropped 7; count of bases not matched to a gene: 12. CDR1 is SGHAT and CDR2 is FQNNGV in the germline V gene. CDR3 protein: CASSLVVGEGRGGELFF. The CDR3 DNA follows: TGTGCCAGCAGCTTAGTGGTGGGGGAGGGCCGCGGCGGGGAGCTGTTTTTT.

The CDR3 DNA is TGTGCCAGCAGTCCGCTATCTACTATACAGGGAGGGGAGCAGTTCTTC. Translation gives CASSPLSTIQGGEQFF. The V and J genes are TRBV27 and TRBJ2-1, with D possibly matching TRBD2 (7 bases). Germline V lookup: CDR1 MNHEY, CDR2 SMNVEV (reference sequence). Trimming cost V 5 bases and J 10 bases, with 24 bases left between them. The CDR3 contains 16 residues.

The CDR3 protein is CASSARGQDLEQFF. The CDR3 region has the DNA TGTGCCAGCAGCGCGAGAGGACAGGATCTTGAGCAGTTCTTC. The J gene is TRBJ2-1, the V gene TRBV9; TRBD1 matches at 7 bases. CDR3 length: 14 residues. The germline V gene encodes CDR1 SGDLS and CDR2 YYNGEE. After removal of 3 bases from V and 9 bases from J, the junction contained 9 bases not matched to a gene.

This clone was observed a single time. The CDR3 region is CASSVGGRAPDTQYF. CDR3 in DNA: TGTGCCAGCAGCGTAGGCGGGAGGGCCCCAGATACGCAGTATTTT. The gene calls are TRBV9 and TRBJ2-3; 9 bases match TRBD2. The trim removed 0 bases at V and 4 bases at J, leaving 3 bases unmatched. Germline CDR1 SGDLS, CDR2 YYNGEE. The CDR3 extends over 15 amino acids.

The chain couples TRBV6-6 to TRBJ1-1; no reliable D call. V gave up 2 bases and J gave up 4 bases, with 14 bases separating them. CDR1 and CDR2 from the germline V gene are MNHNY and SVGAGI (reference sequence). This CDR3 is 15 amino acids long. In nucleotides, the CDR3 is TGTGCCAGCAGTTACGGGTTCACGTTGAGCACTGAAGCTTTCTTT. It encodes CASSYGFTLSTEAFF.

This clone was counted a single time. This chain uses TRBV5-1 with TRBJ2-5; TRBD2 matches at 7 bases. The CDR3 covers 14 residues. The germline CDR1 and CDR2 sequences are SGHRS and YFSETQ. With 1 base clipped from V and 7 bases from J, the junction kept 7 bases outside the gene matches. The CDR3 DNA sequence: TGCGCCAGCAGCTTGTTGGGGGAGGGAGGGACCCAGTACTTC. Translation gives CASSLLGEGGTQYF.

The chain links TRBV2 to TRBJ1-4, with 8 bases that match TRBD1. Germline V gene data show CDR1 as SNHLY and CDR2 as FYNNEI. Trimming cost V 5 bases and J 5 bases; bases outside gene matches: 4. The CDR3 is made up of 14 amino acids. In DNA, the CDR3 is TGTGCCAGCAGTTGGACAGGGAGGAATGAAAAACTGTTTTTT. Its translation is CASSWTGRNEKLFF.

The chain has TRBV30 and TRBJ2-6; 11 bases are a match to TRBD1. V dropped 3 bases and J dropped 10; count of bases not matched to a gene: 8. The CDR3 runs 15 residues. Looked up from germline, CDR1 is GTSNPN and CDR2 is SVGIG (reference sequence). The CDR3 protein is CAWSGQGAHINVLTF. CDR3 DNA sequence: TGTGCCTGGAGCGGACAGGGGGCGCATATAAACGTCCTGACTTTC.

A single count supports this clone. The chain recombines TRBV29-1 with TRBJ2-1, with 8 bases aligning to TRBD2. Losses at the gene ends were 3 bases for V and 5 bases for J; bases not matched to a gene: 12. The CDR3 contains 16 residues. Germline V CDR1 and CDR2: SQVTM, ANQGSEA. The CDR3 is CSVDGISGGRDNEQFF. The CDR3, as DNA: TGCAGCGTTGATGGGATCTCGGGAGGGAGGGACAATGAGCAGTTCTTC.

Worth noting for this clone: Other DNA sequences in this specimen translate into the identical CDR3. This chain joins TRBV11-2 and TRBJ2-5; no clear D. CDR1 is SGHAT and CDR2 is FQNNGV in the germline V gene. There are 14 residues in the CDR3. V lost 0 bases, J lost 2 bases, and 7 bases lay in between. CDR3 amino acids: CASSLEQPQETQYF. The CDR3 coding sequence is TGTGCCAGCAGCTTAGAACAGCCACAAGAGACCCAGTACTTC. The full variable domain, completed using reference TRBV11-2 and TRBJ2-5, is EAGVAQSPRYKIIEKRQSVAFWCNPISGHATLYWYQQILGQGPKLLIQFQNNGVVDDSQLPKDRFSAERLKGVDSTLKIQPAKLEDSAVYLCASSLEQPQETQYFGPGTRLLVL.

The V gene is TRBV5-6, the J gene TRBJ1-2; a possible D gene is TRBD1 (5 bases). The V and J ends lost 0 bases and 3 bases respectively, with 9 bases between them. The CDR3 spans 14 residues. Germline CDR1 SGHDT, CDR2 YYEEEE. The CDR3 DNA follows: TGTGCCAGCAGCTTGGTATCAGGGTACTATGGCTACACCTTC. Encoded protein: CASSLVSGYYGYTF.

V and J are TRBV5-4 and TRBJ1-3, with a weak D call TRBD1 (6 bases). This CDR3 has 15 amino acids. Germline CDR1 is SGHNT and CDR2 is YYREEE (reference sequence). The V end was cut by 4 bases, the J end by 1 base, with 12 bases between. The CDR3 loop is CASSRTQGSGNTIYF. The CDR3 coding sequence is TGTGCCAGCAGCCGCACACAGGGTTCTGGAAACACCATATATTTT.

The CDR3 DNA reads TGTGCCAGCAGGTCAACAGGGGTTAGCAATCAGCCCCAGCATTTT. Amino acid sequence: CASRSTGVSNQPQHF. V usage is TRBV6-5 and J usage is TRBJ1-5; 7 nucleotides align to TRBD1. V shed 6 bases, J shed 0 bases, and the junction held 5 bases outside the gene matches. The CDR3 contains 15 residues. CDR1 MNHEY and CDR2 SVGAGI come from the germline V gene.

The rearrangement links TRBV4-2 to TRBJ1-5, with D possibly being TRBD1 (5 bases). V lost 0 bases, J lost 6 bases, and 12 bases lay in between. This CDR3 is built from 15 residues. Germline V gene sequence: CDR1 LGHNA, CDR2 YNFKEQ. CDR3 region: CASSQDTGEAQPQHF. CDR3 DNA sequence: TGTGCCAGCAGCCAAGATACGGGGGAGGCTCAGCCCCAGCATTTT.

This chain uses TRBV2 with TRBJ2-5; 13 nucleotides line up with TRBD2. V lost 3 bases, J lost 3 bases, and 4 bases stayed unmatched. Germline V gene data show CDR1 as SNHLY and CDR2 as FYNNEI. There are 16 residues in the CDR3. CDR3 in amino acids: CASSDGLAGDEETQYF. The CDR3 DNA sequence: TGTGCCAGCAGTGACGGACTAGCGGGAGATGAAGAGACCCAGTACTTC. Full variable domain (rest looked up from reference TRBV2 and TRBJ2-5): EPEVTQTPSHQVTQMGQEVILRCVPISNHLYFYWYRQILGQKVEFLVSFYNNEISEKSEIFDDQFSVERPDGSNFTLKIRSTKLEDSAMYFCASSDGLAGDEETQYFGPGTRLLVL.

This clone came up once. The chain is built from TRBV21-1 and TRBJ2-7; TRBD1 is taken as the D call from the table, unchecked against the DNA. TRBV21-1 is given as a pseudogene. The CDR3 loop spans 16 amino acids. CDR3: CASSPYGGQGSNEQYF. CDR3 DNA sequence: TGTGCCAGCAGCCCCTACGGAGGACAGGGTTCCAACGAGCAGTACTTC.

The chain's CDR3 is CASRGEAKNIQYF. CDR3 in DNA: TGTGCCAGCCGAGGGGAAGCCAAAAACATTCAGTACTTC. The gene calls are TRBV28 and TRBJ2-4; the D call may be TRBD1 or TRBD2 (5 bases each). CDR3 length: 13 amino acids. Germline V CDR1 and CDR2: MDHEN, SYDVKM. With 8 bases removed from V and 0 bases from J, the gap between germline ends came to 8 bases.

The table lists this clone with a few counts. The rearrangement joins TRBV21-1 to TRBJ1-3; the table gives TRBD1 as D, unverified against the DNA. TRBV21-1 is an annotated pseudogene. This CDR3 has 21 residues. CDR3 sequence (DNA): TGTGCCAGCAGAGGCTGGGGACTACTTATCAGGGGGCGCGATCGTGGAAACACCATATATTTT. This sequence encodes CASRGWGLLIRGRDRGNTIYF.

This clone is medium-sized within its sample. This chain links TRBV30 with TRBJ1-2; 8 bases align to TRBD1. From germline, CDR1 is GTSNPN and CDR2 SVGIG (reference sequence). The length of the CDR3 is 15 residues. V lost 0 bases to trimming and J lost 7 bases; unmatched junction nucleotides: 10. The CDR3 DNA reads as TGTGCCTGGAGTGTAGAGGCCAGGGGGCGATTTGGCTACACCTTC. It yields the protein CAWSVEARGRFGYTF.

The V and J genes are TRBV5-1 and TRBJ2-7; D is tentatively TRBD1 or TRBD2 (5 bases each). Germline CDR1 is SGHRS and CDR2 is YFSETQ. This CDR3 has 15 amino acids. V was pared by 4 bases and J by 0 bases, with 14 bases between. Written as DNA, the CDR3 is TGCGCCAGCAGCGAGGGACGGAGTCTCTCCTACGAGCAGTACTTC. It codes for CASSEGRSLSYEQYF.

The CDR3 loop reads CSVVGFHEQYF. For the CDR3, the DNA is TGCAGCGTTGTGGGTTTCCACGAGCAGTACTTC. The chain joins TRBV29-1 to TRBJ2-7, with D hard to call. CDR3 length: 11 residues. With 4 bases removed from V and 5 bases from J, the gap between germline ends came to 9 bases. The germline CDR1 and CDR2 sequences are SQVTM and ANQGSEA.

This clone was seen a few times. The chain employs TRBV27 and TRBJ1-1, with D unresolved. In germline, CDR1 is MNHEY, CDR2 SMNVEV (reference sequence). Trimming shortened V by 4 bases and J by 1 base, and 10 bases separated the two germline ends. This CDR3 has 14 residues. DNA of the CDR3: TGTGCCAGCAGTTCACTATGGGAGAACACTGAAGCTTTCTTT. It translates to CASSSLWENTEAFF.

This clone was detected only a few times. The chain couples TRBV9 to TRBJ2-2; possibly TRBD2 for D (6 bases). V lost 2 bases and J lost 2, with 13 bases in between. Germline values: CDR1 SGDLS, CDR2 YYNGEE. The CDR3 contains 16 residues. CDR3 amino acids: CASSVYGGTNTGELFF. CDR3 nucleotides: TGTGCCAGCAGCGTGTACGGGGGAACAAACACCGGGGAGCTGTTTTTT. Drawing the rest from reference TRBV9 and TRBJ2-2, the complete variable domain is DSGVTQTPKHLITATGQRVTLRCSPRSGDLSVYWYQQSLDQGLQFLIQYYNGEERAKGNILERFSAQQFPDLHSELNLSSLELGDSALYFCASSVYGGTNTGELFFGEGSRLTVL.

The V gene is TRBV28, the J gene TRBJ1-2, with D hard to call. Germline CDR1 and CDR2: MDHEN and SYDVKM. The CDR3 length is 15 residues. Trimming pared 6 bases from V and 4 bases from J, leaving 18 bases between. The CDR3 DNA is TGTGCCAGCAGGACGACTCCACTCGGGAGCTATGGCTACACCTTC. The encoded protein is CASRTTPLGSYGYTF.

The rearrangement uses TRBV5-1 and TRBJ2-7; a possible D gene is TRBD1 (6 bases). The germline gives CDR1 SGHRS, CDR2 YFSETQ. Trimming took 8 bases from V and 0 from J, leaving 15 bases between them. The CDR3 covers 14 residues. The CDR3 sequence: CASGPGHGSYEQYF. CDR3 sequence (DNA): TGCGCCAGTGGCCCGGGACACGGCTCCTACGAGCAGTACTTC.

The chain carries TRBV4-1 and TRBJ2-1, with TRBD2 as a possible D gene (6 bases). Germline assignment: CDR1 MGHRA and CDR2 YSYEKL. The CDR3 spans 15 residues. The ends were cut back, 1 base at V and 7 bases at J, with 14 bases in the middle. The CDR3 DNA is TGCGCCAGCAGCCAAGTCGGAGGGCTGGGTAATGAGCAGTTCTTC. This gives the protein CASSQVGGLGNEQFF.

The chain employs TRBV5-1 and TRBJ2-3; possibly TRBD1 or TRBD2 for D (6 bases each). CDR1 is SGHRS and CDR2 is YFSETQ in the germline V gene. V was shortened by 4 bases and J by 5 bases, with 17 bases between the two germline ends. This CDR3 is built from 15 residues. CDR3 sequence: CASSIWGAGGDTQYF. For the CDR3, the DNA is TGCGCCAGCAGCATCTGGGGGGCAGGTGGAGATACGCAGTATTTT.

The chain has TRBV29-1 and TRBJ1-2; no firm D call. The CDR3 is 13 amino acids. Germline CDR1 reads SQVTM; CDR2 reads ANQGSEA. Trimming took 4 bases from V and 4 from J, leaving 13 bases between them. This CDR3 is CSVVTGEGYGYTF. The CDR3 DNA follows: TGCAGCGTTGTGACCGGGGAGGGCTATGGCTACACCTTC. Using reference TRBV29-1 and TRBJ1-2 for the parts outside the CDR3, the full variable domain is SAVISQKPSRDICQRGTSLTIQCQVDSQVTMMFWYRQQPGQSLTLIATANQGSEATYESGFVIDKFPISRPNLTFSTLTVSNMSPEDSSIYLCSVVTGEGYGYTFGSGTRLTVV.

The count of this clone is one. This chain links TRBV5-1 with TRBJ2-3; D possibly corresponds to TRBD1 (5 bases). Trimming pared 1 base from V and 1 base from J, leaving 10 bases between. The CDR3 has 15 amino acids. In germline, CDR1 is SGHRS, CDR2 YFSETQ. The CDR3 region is CASSLYGAGTDTQYF. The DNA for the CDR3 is TGCGCCAGCAGCTTGTATGGGGCCGGCACAGATACGCAGTATTTT.